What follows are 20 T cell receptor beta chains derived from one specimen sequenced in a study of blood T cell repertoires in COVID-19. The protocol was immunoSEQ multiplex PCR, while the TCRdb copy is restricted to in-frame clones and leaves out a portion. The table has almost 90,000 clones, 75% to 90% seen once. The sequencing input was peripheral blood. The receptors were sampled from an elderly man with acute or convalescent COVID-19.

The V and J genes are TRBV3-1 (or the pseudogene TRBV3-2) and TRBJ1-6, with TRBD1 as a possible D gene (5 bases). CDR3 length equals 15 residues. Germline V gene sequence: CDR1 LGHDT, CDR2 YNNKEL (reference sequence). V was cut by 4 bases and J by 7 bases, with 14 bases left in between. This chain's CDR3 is CASSRGTGENSPLHF. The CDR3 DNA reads TGTGCCAGCAGCCGCGGGACGGGAGAGAATTCACCCCTCCACTTT.

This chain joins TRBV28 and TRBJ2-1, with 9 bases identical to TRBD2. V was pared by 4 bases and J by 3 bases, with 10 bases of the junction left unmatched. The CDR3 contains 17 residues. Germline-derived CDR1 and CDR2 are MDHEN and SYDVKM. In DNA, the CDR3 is TGTGCCAGCAGTTCGGCGCTAGCGGGATATTACTACAATGAGCAGTTCTTC. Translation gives CASSSALAGYYYNEQFF.

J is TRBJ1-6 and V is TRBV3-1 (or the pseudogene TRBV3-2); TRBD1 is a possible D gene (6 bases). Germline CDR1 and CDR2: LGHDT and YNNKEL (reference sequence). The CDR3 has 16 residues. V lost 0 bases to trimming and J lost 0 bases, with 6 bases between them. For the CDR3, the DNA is TGTGCCAGCAGCCAAGAGACAGGCTCCTATAATTCACCCCTCCACTTT. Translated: CASSQETGSYNSPLHF.

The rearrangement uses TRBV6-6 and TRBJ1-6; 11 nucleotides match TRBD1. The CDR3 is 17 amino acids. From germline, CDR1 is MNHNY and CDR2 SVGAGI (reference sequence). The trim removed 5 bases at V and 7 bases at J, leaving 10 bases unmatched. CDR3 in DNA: TGTGCCAGCAGTCAGACCGGACAGGGGGCTTCGAATTCACCCCTCCACTTT. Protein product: CASSQTGQGASNSPLHF.

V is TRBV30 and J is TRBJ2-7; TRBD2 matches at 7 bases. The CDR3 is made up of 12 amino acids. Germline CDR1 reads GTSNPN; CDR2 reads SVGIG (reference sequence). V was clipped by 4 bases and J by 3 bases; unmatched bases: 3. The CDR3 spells CAWKASGYEQYF. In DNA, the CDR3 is TGTGCCTGGAAGGCTAGCGGCTACGAGCAGTACTTC.

The CDR3 DNA is TGTGCCAGCTCACCACCGGGACAGGGAGGAACCGGGGAGCTGTTTTTT. Protein product: CASSPPGQGGTGELFF. The V gene is TRBV18, the J gene TRBJ2-2; 9 bases match TRBD1. This CDR3 contains 16 residues. J lost 5 bases, V lost 0 bases, and 4 bases had no gene match. CDR1 KGHSH and CDR2 LQKENI come from the germline V gene.

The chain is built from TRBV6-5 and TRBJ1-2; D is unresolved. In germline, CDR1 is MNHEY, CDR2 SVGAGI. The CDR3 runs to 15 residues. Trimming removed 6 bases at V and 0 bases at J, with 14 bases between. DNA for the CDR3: TGTGCCAGCAGGCTACTGATCCAAGCTAACTATGGCTACACCTTC. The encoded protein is CASRLLIQANYGYTF.

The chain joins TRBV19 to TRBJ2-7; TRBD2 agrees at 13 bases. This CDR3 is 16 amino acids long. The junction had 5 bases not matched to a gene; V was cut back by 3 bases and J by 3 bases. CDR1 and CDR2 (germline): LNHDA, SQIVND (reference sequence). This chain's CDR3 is CASSIRTSGSHYEQYF. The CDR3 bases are TGTGCCAGTAGTATCCGGACTAGCGGGAGCCACTACGAGCAGTACTTC.

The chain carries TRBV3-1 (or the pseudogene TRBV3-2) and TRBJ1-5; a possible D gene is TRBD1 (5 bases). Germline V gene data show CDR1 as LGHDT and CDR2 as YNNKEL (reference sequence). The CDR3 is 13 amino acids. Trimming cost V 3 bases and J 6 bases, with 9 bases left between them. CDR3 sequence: CASSHRGGQPQHF. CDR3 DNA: TGTGCCAGCAGCCATAGGGGTGGTCAGCCCCAGCATTTT.

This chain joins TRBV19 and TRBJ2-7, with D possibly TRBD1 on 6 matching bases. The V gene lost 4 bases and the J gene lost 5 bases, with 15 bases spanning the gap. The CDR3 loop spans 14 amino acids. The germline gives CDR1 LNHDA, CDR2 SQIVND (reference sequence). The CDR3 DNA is TGTGCCAGTAGTACCATTTCAACAGGGAACGAGCAGTACTTC. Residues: CASSTISTGNEQYF.

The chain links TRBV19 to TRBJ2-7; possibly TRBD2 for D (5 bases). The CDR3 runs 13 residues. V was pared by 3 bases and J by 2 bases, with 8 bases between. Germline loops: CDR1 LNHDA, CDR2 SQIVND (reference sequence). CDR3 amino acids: CASSITGAYEQYF. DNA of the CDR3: TGTGCCAGTAGTATTACCGGGGCCTACGAGCAGTACTTC.

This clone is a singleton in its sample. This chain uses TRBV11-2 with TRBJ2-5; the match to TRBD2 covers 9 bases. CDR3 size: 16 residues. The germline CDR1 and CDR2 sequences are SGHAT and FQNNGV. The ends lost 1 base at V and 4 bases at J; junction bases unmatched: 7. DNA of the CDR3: TGTGCCAGCAGCTTAGGCTTAGCGGGGGTGTCAGAGACCCAGTACTTC. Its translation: CASSLGLAGVSETQYF.

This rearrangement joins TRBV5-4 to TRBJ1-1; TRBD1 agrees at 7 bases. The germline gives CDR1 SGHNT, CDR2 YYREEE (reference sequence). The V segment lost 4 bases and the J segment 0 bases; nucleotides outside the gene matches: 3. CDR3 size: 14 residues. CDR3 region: CASSKGQVNTEAFF. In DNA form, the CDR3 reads TGTGCCAGCAGCAAAGGACAGGTGAACACTGAAGCTTTCTTT.

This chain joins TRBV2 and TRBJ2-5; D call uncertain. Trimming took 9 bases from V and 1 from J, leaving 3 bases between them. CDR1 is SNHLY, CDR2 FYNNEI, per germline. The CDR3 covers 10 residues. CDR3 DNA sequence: TGTGCCAGTAGCCAAGAGACCCAGTACTTC. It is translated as CASSQETQYF.

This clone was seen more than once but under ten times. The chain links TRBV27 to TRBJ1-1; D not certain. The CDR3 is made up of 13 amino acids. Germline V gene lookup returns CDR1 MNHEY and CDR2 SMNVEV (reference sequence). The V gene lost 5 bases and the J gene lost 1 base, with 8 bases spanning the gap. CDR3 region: CASSVWANTEAFF. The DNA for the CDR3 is TGTGCCAGCAGTGTTTGGGCGAACACTGAAGCTTTCTTT.

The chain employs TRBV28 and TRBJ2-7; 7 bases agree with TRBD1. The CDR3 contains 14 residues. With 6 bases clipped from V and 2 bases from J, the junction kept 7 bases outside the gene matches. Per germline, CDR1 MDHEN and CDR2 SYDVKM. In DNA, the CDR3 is TGTGCCAGCAGAGGGACAGCTAAAACCTACGAGCAGTACTTC. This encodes CASRGTAKTYEQYF.

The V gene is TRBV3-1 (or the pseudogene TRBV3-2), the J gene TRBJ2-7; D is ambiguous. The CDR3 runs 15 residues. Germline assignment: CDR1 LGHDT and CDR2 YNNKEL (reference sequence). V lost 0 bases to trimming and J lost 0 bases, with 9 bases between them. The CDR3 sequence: CASSQDRRSSYEQYF. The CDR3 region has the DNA TGTGCCAGCAGCCAAGACAGACGGAGCTCCTACGAGCAGTACTTC.

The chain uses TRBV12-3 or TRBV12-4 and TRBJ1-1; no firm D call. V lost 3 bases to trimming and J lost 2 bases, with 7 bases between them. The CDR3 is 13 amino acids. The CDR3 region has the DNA TGTGCCAGCAGTTTTTCCCTTAACACTGAAGCTTTCTTT. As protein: CASSFSLNTEAFF.

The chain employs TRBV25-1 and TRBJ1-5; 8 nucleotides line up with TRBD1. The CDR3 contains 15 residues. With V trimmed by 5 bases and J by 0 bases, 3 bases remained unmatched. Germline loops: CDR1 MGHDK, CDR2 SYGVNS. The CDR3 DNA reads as TGTGCCAGCAGTCGGGACAGGACTAGCAATCAGCCCCAGCATTTT. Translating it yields CASSRDRTSNQPQHF.

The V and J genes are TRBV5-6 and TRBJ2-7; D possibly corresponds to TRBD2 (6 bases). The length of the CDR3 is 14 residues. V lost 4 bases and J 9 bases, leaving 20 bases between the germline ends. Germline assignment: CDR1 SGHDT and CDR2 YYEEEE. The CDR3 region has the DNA TGTGCCAGCAGCCACCGGAGGGTAAGTCGCGTGCAGTACTTC. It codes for CASSHRRVSRVQYF. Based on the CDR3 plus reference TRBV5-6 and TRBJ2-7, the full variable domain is DAGVTQSPTHLIKTRGQQVTLRCSPKSGHDTVSWYQQALGQGPQFIFQYYEEEERQRGNFPDRFSGHQFPNYSSELNVNALLLGDSALYLCASSHRRVSRVQYFGPGTRLTVT.